This T cell receptor (beta chain) was recovered during a study of T cells in localized non-small cell lung cancer. This CDR3 is 14 amino acids long. V was trimmed by 2 bases and J by 3 bases, leaving 7 bases between them. The table came from immunoSEQ multiplex PCR; TCRdb's copy has only in-frame clones and leaves some out. The sample yields more than 10,000 clones, under 30% seen once. This clone was seen more than once but under ten times. Its target is not known. Study observations and caveats: Maximal T cell clonality occurred in uninvolved adjacent lung, with tumor ranking below it. Detection in adjacent lung was observed for a median 57 of the top 100 tumor clones.

This chain connects TRBV6-7 to TRBJ1-4; D gene uncertain. TRBV6-7 is placed among ORFs of uncertain function. The sequence derives from an older female donor with stage I lung adenocarcinoma. Material: lung tumor tissue, obtained before any cancer treatment. This CDR3 reads CASSYNQANEKLFF. The CDR3 DNA sequence: TGTGCCAGCAGTTACAACCAGGCTAATGAAAAACTGTTTTTT.